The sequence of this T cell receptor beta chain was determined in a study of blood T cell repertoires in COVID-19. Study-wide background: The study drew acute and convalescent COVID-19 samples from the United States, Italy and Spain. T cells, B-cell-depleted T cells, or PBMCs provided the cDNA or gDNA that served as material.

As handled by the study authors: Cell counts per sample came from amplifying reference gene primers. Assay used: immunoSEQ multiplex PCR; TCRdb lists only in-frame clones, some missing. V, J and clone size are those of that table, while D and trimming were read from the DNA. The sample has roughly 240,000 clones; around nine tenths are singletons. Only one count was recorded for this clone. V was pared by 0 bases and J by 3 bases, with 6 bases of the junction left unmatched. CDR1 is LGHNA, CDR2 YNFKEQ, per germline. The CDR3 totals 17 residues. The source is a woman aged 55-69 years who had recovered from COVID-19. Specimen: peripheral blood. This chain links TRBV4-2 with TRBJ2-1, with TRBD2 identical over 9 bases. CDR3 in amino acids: CASSQEERGALYNEQFF. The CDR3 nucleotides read TGTGCCAGCAGCCAAGAGGAGCGGGGGGCCCTCTACAATGAGCAGTTCTTC.